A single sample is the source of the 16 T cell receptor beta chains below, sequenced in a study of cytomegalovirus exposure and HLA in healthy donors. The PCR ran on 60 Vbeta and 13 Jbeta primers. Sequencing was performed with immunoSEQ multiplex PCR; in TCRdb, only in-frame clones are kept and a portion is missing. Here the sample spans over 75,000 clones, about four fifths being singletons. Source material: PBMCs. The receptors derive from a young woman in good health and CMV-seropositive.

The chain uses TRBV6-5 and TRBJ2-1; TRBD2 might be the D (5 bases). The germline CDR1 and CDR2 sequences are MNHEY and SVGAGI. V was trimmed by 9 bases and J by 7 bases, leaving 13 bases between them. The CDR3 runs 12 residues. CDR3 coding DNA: TGTGCCAGTTGGGCCCGAGGGAATGAGCAGTTCTTC. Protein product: CASWARGNEQFF.

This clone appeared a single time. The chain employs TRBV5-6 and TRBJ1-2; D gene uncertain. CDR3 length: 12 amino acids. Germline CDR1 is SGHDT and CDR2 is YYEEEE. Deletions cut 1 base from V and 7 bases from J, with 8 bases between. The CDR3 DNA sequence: TGTGCCAGCAGCTTGACAGCTTCTGGCTACACCTTC. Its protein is CASSLTASGYTF. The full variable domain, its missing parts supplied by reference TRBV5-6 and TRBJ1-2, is DAGVTQSPTHLIKTRGQQVTLRCSPKSGHDTVSWYQQALGQGPQFIFQYYEEEERQRGNFPDRFSGHQFPNYSSELNVNALLLGDSALYLCASSLTASGYTFGSGTRLTVV.

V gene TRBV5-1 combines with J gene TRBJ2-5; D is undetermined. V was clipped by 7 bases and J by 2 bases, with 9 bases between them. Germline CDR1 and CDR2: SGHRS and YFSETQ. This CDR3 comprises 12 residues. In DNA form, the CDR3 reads TGCGCCAGCGCAGACTGGCAAGAGACCCAGTACTTC. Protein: CASADWQETQYF.

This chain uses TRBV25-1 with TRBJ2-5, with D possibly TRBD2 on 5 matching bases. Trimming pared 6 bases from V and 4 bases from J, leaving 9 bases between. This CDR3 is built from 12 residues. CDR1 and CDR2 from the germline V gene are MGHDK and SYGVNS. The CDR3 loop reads CASSGVLETQYF. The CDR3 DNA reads TGTGCCAGCAGCGGGGTTTTAGAGACCCAGTACTTC.

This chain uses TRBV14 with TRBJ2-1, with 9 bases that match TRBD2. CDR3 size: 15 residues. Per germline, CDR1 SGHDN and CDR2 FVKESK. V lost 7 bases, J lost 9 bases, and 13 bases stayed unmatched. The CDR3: CASTAPGLALSEQFF. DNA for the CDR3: TGTGCCAGCACCGCACCGGGACTAGCCCTCTCTGAGCAGTTCTTC.

The DNA of the CDR3 is TGCAGCGTTGAAGATAGAGAGGCGGGGGACAATCAGCCCCAGCATTTT. Translating gives CSVEDREAGDNQPQHF. The chain uses TRBV29-1 and TRBJ1-5, with D maybe TRBD1 (5 bases). Germline CDR1 is SQVTM and CDR2 is ANQGSEA. This CDR3 is 16 amino acids long. Trimming pared 0 bases from V and 3 bases from J, leaving 15 bases between.

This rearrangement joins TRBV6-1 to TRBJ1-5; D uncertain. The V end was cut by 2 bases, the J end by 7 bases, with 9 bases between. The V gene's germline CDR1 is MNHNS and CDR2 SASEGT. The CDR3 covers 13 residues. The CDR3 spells CASSEYEGQPQHF. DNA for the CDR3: TGTGCCAGCAGTGAATATGAGGGCCAGCCCCAGCATTTT.

In DNA, the CDR3 is TGTGCCAGCAGCTGGACAGGGATGGGCACAGATACGCAGTATTTT. This translates into CASSWTGMGTDTQYF. The chain carries TRBV7-6 and TRBJ2-3; 8 bases map to TRBD1. Germline V lookup: CDR1 SGHVS, CDR2 FNYEAQ. The junction had 4 bases not matched to a gene; V was cut back by 4 bases and J by 1 base. The CDR3 runs to 15 residues.

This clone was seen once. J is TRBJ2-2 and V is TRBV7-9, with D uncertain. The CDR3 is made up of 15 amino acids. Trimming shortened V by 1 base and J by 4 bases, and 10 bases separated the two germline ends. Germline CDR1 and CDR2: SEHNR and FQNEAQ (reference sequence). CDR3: CASSLGQVSTGELFF. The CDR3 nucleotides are TGTGCCAGCAGCTTAGGCCAGGTCTCCACCGGGGAGCTGTTTTTT.

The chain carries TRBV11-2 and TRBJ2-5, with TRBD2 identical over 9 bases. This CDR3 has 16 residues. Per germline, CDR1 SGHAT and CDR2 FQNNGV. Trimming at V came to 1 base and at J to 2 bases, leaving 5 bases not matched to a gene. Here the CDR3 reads CASSLAGSGRQETQYF. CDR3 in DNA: TGTGCCAGCAGCTTAGCAGGGAGCGGGAGGCAAGAGACCCAGTACTTC. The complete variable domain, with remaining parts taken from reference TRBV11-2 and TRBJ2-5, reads EAGVAQSPRYKIIEKRQSVAFWCNPISGHATLYWYQQILGQGPKLLIQFQNNGVVDDSQLPKDRFSAERLKGVDSTLKIQPAKLEDSAVYLCASSLAGSGRQETQYFGPGTRLLVL.

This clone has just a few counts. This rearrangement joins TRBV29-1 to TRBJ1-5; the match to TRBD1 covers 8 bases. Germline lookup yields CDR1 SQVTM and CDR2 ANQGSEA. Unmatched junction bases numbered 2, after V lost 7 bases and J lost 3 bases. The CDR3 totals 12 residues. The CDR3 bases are TGCAGCGCAGGGGGCTACAATCAGCCCCAGCATTTT. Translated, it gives CSAGGYNQPQHF.

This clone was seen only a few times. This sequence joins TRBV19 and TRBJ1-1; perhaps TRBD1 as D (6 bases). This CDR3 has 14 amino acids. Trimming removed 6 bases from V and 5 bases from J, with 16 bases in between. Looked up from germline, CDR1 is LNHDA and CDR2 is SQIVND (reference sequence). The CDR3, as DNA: TGTGCCAGTAGACTCGGGGGGCTAAGAACTGAAGCTTTCTTT. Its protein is CASRLGGLRTEAFF. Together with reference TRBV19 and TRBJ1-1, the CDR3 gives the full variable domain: DGGITQSPKYLFRKEGQNVTLSCEQNLNHDAMYWYRQDPGQGLRLIYYSQIVNDFQKGDIAEGYSVSREKKESFPLTVTSAQKNPTAFYLCASRLGGLRTEAFFGQGTRLTVV.

CDR3 sequence reads: CASRVKQGPFEAFF. CDR3 in DNA: TGTGCCAGTAGGGTAAAACAGGGGCCTTTTGAAGCTTTCTTT. The genes are TRBV19 and TRBJ1-1; TRBD1 matches 7 bases. V lost 6 bases, J lost 7 bases, and 11 bases stayed unmatched. The germline CDR1 and CDR2 sequences are LNHDA and SQIVND (reference sequence). CDR3 length: 14 amino acids.

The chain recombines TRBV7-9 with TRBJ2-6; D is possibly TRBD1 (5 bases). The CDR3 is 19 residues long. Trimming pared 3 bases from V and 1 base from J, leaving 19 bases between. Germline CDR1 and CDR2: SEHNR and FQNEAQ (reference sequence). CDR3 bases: TGTGCCAGCAGCTTTCCCCGAAAAGGGGATCTATCTGGGGCCAACGTCCTGACTTTC. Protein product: CASSFPRKGDLSGANVLTF.

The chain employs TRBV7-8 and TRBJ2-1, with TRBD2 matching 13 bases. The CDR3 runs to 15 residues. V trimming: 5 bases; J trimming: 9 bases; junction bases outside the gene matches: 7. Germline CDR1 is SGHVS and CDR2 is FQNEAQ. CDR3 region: CASSPGLAGVSEQFF. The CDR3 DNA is TGTGCCAGCAGCCCCGGACTAGCGGGAGTGAGTGAGCAGTTCTTC.

CDR3 residues: CASGQGRYEQYF. The CDR3, as DNA: TGTGCCAGCGGACAGGGCCGCTACGAGCAGTACTTC. The J gene is TRBJ2-7, the V gene TRBV27; 8 bases agree with TRBD1. The V gene end was trimmed by 8 bases and the J gene end by 3 bases; junction bases not matched to a gene: 3. The CDR3 length is 12 residues. CDR1 MNHEY and CDR2 SMNVEV come from the germline V gene (reference sequence).